This is a list of T cell receptor beta chains from one sample in a study of T cells after yellow fever vaccination. MiXCR, run by TCRdb on the 5' RACE reads, gives a single entry per CDR3 protein. Seen here are about 330,000 distinct CDR3 sequences, around 6.8% observed once, and the top ten hold over 15%. This sample comprised PBMCs, obtained about 49 days after the first yellow fever vaccination. The receptors shown here come from a man between 18 and 29 years old who received the YFV17D yellow fever vaccine. Each CDR3 is given with its conserved first and last residue. A D gene is named only where the DNA matches it firmly. A row's size may be missing; if present it is once, few, many or a size class.

TGCGCCAGCAGCCTTGGGACAGGGAATAGTGGCTACACCTTC,CASSLGTGNSGYTF,TRBD1,few,TRBJ1-2,TRBV4-1
TGCGCCAGCAGCCAAGAAAGCGGGGTGGCTGGCGATGAGCAGTTCTTC,CASSQESGVAGDEQFF,TRBD2,NA,TRBJ2-1,TRBV4-1
TGTGCCACCAGCACCCGGCCGGACAGAGAGACCCAGTACTTC,CATSTRPDRETQYF,NA,few,TRBJ2-5,TRBV15
TGTGCCAGCAGTACCCGGGCAGACACTGAAGCTTTCTTT,CASSTRADTEAFF,NA,few,TRBJ1-1,TRBV6-1
TGTGCTAGCAGCTTAGAAGTTAGCGGGGGTAACACCGGGGAGCTGTTTTTT,CASSLEVSGGNTGELFF,TRBD2,few,TRBJ2-2,TRBV7-7
TGTGCCAGCAGCCCTCAGCTGGGACAGTACACCGGGGAGCTGTTTTTT,CASSPQLGQYTGELFF,TRBD1,few,TRBJ2-2,TRBV9
TGTGCCAGCAGTCCCGGTACAGTACCATACGAGCAGTACTTC,CASSPGTVPYEQYF,NA,few,TRBJ2-7,TRBV6-1
TGTGCCAGCAGCCAAGAACTAGCGGCAGATACGCAGTATTTT,CASSQELAADTQYF,TRBD2,NA,TRBJ2-3,TRBV4-2
TGTGCCAGCAGCCTATTTGGGACTCCCGCCGGGACCCAGTACTTC,CASSLFGTPAGTQYF,NA,NA,TRBJ2-5,TRBV13
TGTGCCAGCAGCGCAATAGCGGGGGTAATAAATGAGCAGTTCTTC,CASSAIAGVINEQFF,TRBD2,NA,TRBJ2-1,TRBV7-3
TGTGCCAGCACCTTCGGGAACCGGCAGTTCTTC,CASTFGNRQFF,NA,few,TRBJ2-1,TRBV2
TGTGCCAGCTCACCGGGCGGGTTGAATGGTGAAAAACTGTTTTTT,CASSPGGLNGEKLFF,NA,NA,TRBJ1-4,TRBV18
TGTGCCAGCAGATTTGACAGCCCAGCTTATGGCTACACCTTC,CASRFDSPAYGYTF,NA,few,TRBJ1-2,TRBV6-2/TRBV6-3
TGTGCCAGCACGTCATTGAATAGCAATCAGCCCCAGCATTTT,CASTSLNSNQPQHF,NA,few,TRBJ1-5,TRBV12-3/TRBV12-4
TGCAGTGCTAGAGACCCTAGCGGGAGGACCCAGTACTTC,CSARDPSGRTQYF,TRBD2,many,TRBJ2-5,TRBV20-1
TGTGCCAGCAGCTCCCCCCTACGGTCGAACTATGGCTACACCTTC,CASSSPLRSNYGYTF,NA,few,TRBJ1-2,TRBV5-5
TGCGCCAGCACCCAGGTAGGGGTTGGCGAAAAACTGTTTTTT,CASTQVGVGEKLFF,NA,NA,TRBJ1-4,TRBV4-1
TGCAGCGTTCTCACGAGCACAGATACGCAGTATTTT,CSVLTSTDTQYF,NA,few,TRBJ2-3,TRBV29-1
TGTGCCAGCAGCACGGAAGGGATCGTCTATGGCTACACCTTC,CASSTEGIVYGYTF,NA,many,TRBJ1-2,TRBV5-4
TGCGCCAGCAGCTCCCACAGGGTAGGGAACACCGGGGAGCTGTTTTTT,CASSSHRVGNTGELFF,NA,NA,TRBJ2-2,TRBV5-1
TGTGCCAGCAGCGTGGCCGGCGCGAACACCGGGGAGCTGTTTTTT,CASSVAGANTGELFF,NA,NA,TRBJ2-2,TRBV9
TGTGCCAGCAGCCGACCCCCTCTAGCGGGGGACCAAGAGACCCAGTACTTC,CASSRPPLAGDQETQYF,TRBD2,few,TRBJ2-5,TRBV7-6
TGTGCCAGCAGCTTAGGGGGCAGGTGGAACACTGAAGCTTTCTTT,CASSLGGRWNTEAFF,NA,NA,TRBJ1-1,TRBV7-9
TGCAGCGAAACTCTAACCGGGGGCGGGGGCAGGGAGACCCAGTACTTC,CSETLTGGGGRETQYF,NA,NA,TRBJ2-5,TRBV20-1
TGTGCCAGCAGTTCGGGACTCCTCACCGGGGAGCTGTTTTTT,CASSSGLLTGELFF,NA,few,TRBJ2-2,TRBV12-3/TRBV12-4
TGTGCCAGCAGCTTAAACCCCTTGGGGACAGATACGCAGTATTTT,CASSLNPLGTDTQYF,NA,many,TRBJ2-3,TRBV7-9
TGTGCCAGCAGTACCAGTGGGGCGGGGGGAGAGACCCAGTACTTC,CASSTSGAGGETQYF,TRBD2,NA,TRBJ2-5,TRBV5-4
TGTGCCAGCAGCAGACAGTATGGCTACACCTTC,CASSRQYGYTF,NA,NA,TRBJ1-2,TRBV6-1
TGTGCCAGCAGCTTTGGAGTAATCGGCTCCTACGAGCAGTACTTC,CASSFGVIGSYEQYF,NA,few,TRBJ2-7,TRBV7-2